This T cell receptor (beta chain) was documented in a study of T cells in Graves' hyperthyroidism and ophthalmopathy. Whole-study context: Pretreatment peripheral blood was obtained at initial diagnosis. Study-wide results and caveats: Blood samples included most of the expanded thyroid clonotypes exceeding 0.001.

Authors of the study amplified TCR beta CDR3 regions from RNA transcripts. Using the HTBI primer set, a first-round RT-PCR was run on the TCR CDR3. TCRdb independently ran MiXCR on the multiplex PCR reads; one entry per CDR3 protein. The data show 400,000 or so distinct CDR3 sequences, around 15% seen once. This clonotype was detected many times. Its matching antigen is unknown. Patients affected by ophthalmopathy presented a Clinical Activity Score of at least 3, a NOSPECS grade of at least 4, and disease duration below 3 months. Sequencing input: blood. This clonotype originated in a man in his fifties with Graves' ophthalmopathy.

The CDR3 is CASSFEDYRYEQYF. CDR3 nucleotide sequence: TGTGCCAGCAGCTTTGAAGACTATCGGTACGAGCAGTACTTC. The chain recombines TRBV7-9 with TRBJ2-7, with D possibly TRBD2 on 5 matching bases. This CDR3 has 14 residues. With 3 bases removed from V and 4 bases from J, the gap between germline ends came to 13 bases. The germline CDR1 and CDR2 sequences are SEHNR and FQNEAQ (reference sequence). The variable domain in full, completed from reference TRBV7-9 and TRBJ2-7, reads DTGVSQNPRHKITKRGQNVTFRCDPISEHNRLYWYRQTLGQGPEFLTYFQNEAQLEKSRLLSDRFSAERPKGSFSTLEIQRTEQGDSAMYLCASSFEDYRYEQYFGPGTRLTVT.